This TCR beta chain was identified in a study of shared clonotypes between healthy human individuals. This table comes from immunoSEQ multiplex PCR, and its TCRdb copy is limited to in-frame clones, with some not included. Of 2 million to 2.5 million clones listed, roughly 93% are singletons. Sequences were obtained from naive CD4+ T cells from PBMCs. Documented subset: CD45RA+ positively selected. This TCR derives from a man between 18 and 29 years old in good health. Some clones in this sample may be carry-over from other donors' samples.

The CDR3 loop is CASSFGQNQETQYF. Here the CDR3 DNA reads TGTGCCAGCAGTTTTGGGCAGAACCAAGAGACCCAGTACTTC. The chain combines TRBV28 with TRBJ2-5; D remains unclear. The ends were cut back, 3 bases at V and 0 bases at J, with 8 bases in the middle. The CDR3 extends over 14 amino acids. Germline V gene data show CDR1 as MDHEN and CDR2 as SYDVKM.